The 7 T cell receptor beta chains below all came from one sample that was sequenced in a study of cytomegalovirus exposure and HLA in healthy donors. With 60 Vbeta and 13 Jbeta primers, the PCR was carried out. Data came from immunoSEQ multiplex PCR; TCRdb stores just in-frame clones and leaves some out. The sample contains approximately 52,000 clones, 77% of which appear only once. Source material: PBMCs. These TCRs come from a female donor in good health and CMV-seronegative.

In its sample, this clone was seen a few times. The CDR3 spells CASSYSTGDSNQPQHF. The CDR3 bases are TGTGCCAGCAGTTACTCGACAGGGGATAGCAATCAGCCCCAGCATTTT. The V and J genes are TRBV6-6 and TRBJ1-5, with TRBD1 matching over 8 bases. Germline lookup yields CDR1 MNHNY and CDR2 SVGAGI (reference sequence). With V trimmed by 0 bases and J by 0 bases, 1 base remained unmatched. The CDR3 runs 16 residues.

Only a few counts were recorded for this clone. J is TRBJ1-4 and V is TRBV19; D is ambiguous. Germline-derived CDR1 and CDR2 are LNHDA and SQIVND (reference sequence). The CDR3 contains 15 residues. Trimming removed 3 bases at V and 0 bases at J, with 8 bases between. CDR3 sequence: CASSIDTATNEKLFF. The CDR3 nucleotides are TGTGCCAGTAGTATCGACACTGCAACTAATGAAAAACTGTTTTTT.

This clone was seen more than once but under ten times. The chain's CDR3 is CASSLGGGFSYEQYF. The CDR3 DNA reads as TGTGCCAGCAGCTTGGGGGGGGGATTTTCCTACGAGCAGTACTTC. This sequence joins TRBV5-5 and TRBJ2-7, with 7 bases fitting TRBD2. Germline CDR1 SGHKS, CDR2 YYEKEE (reference sequence). The V and J ends lost 0 bases and 1 base, in that order; junction bases with no gene match: 4. CDR3 length equals 15 residues.

The sample holds a few counts of this clone. The V and J genes are TRBV5-1 and TRBJ2-5, with 7 bases that match TRBD2. The V and J ends lost 4 bases and 5 bases, in that order; junction bases with no gene match: 23. CDR1 is SGHRS and CDR2 is YFSETQ in the germline V gene. The CDR3 loop spans 19 amino acids. The CDR3 protein is CASSPGGRPPGAVGETQYF. CDR3 DNA: TGCGCCAGCAGCCCGGGGGGTCGGCCCCCGGGCGCGGTGGGGGAGACCCAGTACTTC.

This clone is a singleton in its sample. V is TRBV6-1 and J is TRBJ1-1; 7 bases map to TRBD1. Germline CDR1 MNHNS, CDR2 SASEGT. The CDR3 runs to 13 residues. V was clipped by 4 bases and J by 7 bases; unmatched bases: 6. The chain's CDR3 is CASSAWQGGEAFF. CDR3 nucleotide sequence: TGTGCCAGCAGTGCGTGGCAGGGGGGTGAAGCTTTCTTT.

A single count supports this clone. The junction and the germline gene differ at one end; a read error may be behind it. The chain employs TRBV19 and TRBJ2-7, with D possibly being TRBD1 (5 bases). Looked up from germline, CDR1 is LNHDA and CDR2 is SQIVND (reference sequence). The CDR3 loop spans 14 amino acids. The CDR3 DNA is TGTGCCAGTAGTATTGGTCAGGGTTCCTACGAGCAGTGCTTC. It codes for CASSIGQGSYEQCF.

The genes are TRBV25-1 and TRBJ2-1, with D possibly TRBD2 on 7 matching bases. From germline, CDR1 is MGHDK and CDR2 SYGVNS. The length of the CDR3 is 13 residues. V lost 8 bases to trimming and J lost 5 bases, with 13 bases between them. The CDR3 spells CASGEGGDNEQFF. For the CDR3, the DNA is TGTGCCAGCGGGGAGGGGGGGGACAATGAGCAGTTCTTC.